A single sample gave rise to the 12 T cell receptor beta chains below, sequenced in a study of CD4 T cells in relation to SARS-CoV-2 and coronaviruses. Only in-frame clones appear in the TCRdb table, and some are missing; sequencing was by immunoSEQ multiplex PCR. The profile covers 35,000 to 45,000 clones, with over 75% appearing a single time and roughly 20% taken by the ten largest. These receptors have no known antigen. The sample consisted of memory CD4+ T cells from PBMCs, cultured in vitro. The receptor source for this set is an adult with COVID-19.

The rearrangement uses TRBV9 and TRBJ2-1; D uncertain. V lost 0 bases to trimming and J lost 0 bases, with 10 bases between them. This CDR3 contains 16 residues. Per the germline V gene, CDR1 is SGDLS and CDR2 is YYNGEE. The CDR3 here is CASSVEKRSSYNEQFF. The CDR3 bases are TGTGCCAGCAGCGTAGAAAAACGAAGCTCCTACAATGAGCAGTTCTTC.

This chain connects TRBV12-3 or TRBV12-4 to TRBJ2-1; D not resolved. With 6 bases removed from V and 7 bases from J, the gap between germline ends came to 13 bases. The CDR3 is 13 residues long. The CDR3 loop reads CASSPLSRNEQFF. CDR3 bases: TGTGCCAGCAGCCCCCTCTCCCGGAATGAGCAGTTCTTC.

In DNA, the CDR3 is TGTGCCAGCGGGTCCTACGAGCAGTACTTC. It translates to CASGSYEQYF. The chain couples TRBV6-5 to TRBJ2-7; D is unclear. The germline V and J ends were trimmed by 8 bases and 1 base, with 3 bases remaining between them. CDR3 length equals 10 residues. Germline V gene lookup returns CDR1 MNHEY and CDR2 SVGAGI.

The chain is built from TRBV6-2 or TRBV6-3 and TRBJ2-3; 8 bases agree with TRBD2. CDR1 MNHEY and CDR2 SVGEGT come from the germline V gene. The V segment lost 6 bases and the J segment 9 bases; nucleotides outside the gene matches: 8. The length of the CDR3 is 13 residues. The DNA for the CDR3 is TGTGCCAGCAGCCCATGGGGCGGGAGGACGCAGTATTTT. This gives the protein CASSPWGGRTQYF.

The chain uses TRBV10-3 and TRBJ2-3; D not certain. From germline, CDR1 is ENHRY and CDR2 SYGVKD. The CDR3 is 13 amino acids. Deletions cut 0 bases from V and 4 bases from J, with 5 bases between. Here the CDR3 DNA reads TGTGCCATCAGTGAGTCTGAGTCAGATACGCAGTATTTT. This sequence encodes CAISESESDTQYF.

This chain links TRBV2 with TRBJ2-1; 8 positions agree with TRBD2. Trimming cost V 2 bases and J 4 bases; bases outside gene matches: 1. Germline V gene lookup returns CDR1 SNHLY and CDR2 FYNNEI. CDR3 length: 14 residues. In nucleotides, the CDR3 is TGTGCCAGCAGTGAAAGCGGGAGTTACAATGAGCAGTTCTTC. This translates into CASSESGSYNEQFF.

V is TRBV10-3 and J is TRBJ1-1, with 7 bases identical to TRBD1. V gave up 2 bases and J gave up 3 bases; unmatched junction bases: 15. Looked up from germline, CDR1 is ENHRY and CDR2 is SYGVKD. CDR3 length: 18 amino acids. CDR3 region: CAISEPGGTTGRDTEAFF. DNA of the CDR3: TGTGCCATCAGTGAGCCAGGGGGGACGACAGGGCGGGACACTGAAGCTTTCTTT.

The V gene is TRBV6-1, the J gene TRBJ2-7; 10 positions agree with TRBD1. The CDR3 has 14 amino acids. Germline-derived CDR1 and CDR2 are MNHNS and SASEGT. Unmatched junction bases numbered 4, after V lost 3 bases and J lost 5 bases. CDR3 sequence: CASSETGTGDEQYF. CDR3 bases: TGTGCCAGCAGTGAGACTGGGACAGGGGACGAGCAGTACTTC.

This chain links TRBV2 with TRBJ1-1; D gene unclear. The length of the CDR3 is 11 residues. Trimming left V 1 base short and J 8 bases short, with 5 bases between. Germline CDR1 reads SNHLY; CDR2 reads FYNNEI. The CDR3 sequence: CASSEETEAFF. In DNA form, the CDR3 reads TGTGCCAGCAGTGAAGAGACGGAAGCTTTCTTT.

J is TRBJ2-3 and V is TRBV5-1, with D perhaps TRBD1 or TRBD2 (5 bases each). The CDR3 sequence is 13 residues long. The V end lost 3 bases, the J end lost 0 bases, and 5 bases lay between the germline ends. Germline-derived CDR1 and CDR2 are SGHRS and YFSETQ. This CDR3 is CASSWDSTDTQYF. The CDR3 DNA is TGCGCCAGCAGCTGGGACAGCACAGATACGCAGTATTTT. Combining the CDR3 with reference TRBV5-1 and TRBJ2-3 gives the whole variable domain KAGVTQTPRYLIKTRGQQVTLSCSPISGHRSVSWYQQTPGQGLQFLFEYFSETQRNKGNFPGRFSGRQFSNSRSEMNVSTLELGDSALYLCASSWDSTDTQYFGPGTRLTVL.

This clone occurred a few times. The chain uses TRBV7-3 and TRBJ2-2, with D unresolved. The CDR3 spans 12 residues. The germline V gene has CDR1 SGHTA and CDR2 FQGTGA. V shed 6 bases and J shed 3 bases, with 5 bases lying between them. DNA of the CDR3: TGTGCCAGCAGTTCCGACACCGGGGAGCTGTTTTTT. Amino acids: CASSSDTGELFF.

This sequence joins TRBV5-1 and TRBJ2-7; perhaps TRBD1 as D (6 bases). The CDR3 has 16 amino acids. V lost 2 bases to trimming and J lost 6 bases, with 21 bases between them. Germline CDR1 is SGHRS and CDR2 is YFSETQ. CDR3 sequence reads: CASSLMGADRPLEQYF. The CDR3 nucleotides are TGCGCCAGCAGCTTAATGGGGGCAGACAGACCTCTCGAGCAGTACTTC.